Included here is one TCR beta chain sequence, with context. As yet, its antigen is unknown. Here immunoSEQ multiplex PCR was the method, and the copy in TCRdb shows in-frame clones only, minus some. The sample consists of around 160,000 clones, roughly 91% of them appearing once. The data derive from a study of T cell responses to AZD1222 COVID-19 vaccine. Trimming pared 2 bases from V and 0 bases from J, leaving 11 bases between. This CDR3 region has 17 residues. Germline values: CDR1 MGHRA, CDR2 YSYEKL. Findings and caveats of the study: Two AZD1222 doses significantly raised spike-specific TCR breadth and depth over controls. Most donors were white British and more were female, and clonal diversity was possibly underestimated.

Sequences were derived from peripheral blood, sampled on day 0 of AZD1222 vaccination. The sequence came from an adult in good health. The J gene is TRBJ2-6, the V gene TRBV4-1; TRBD2 is a possible D gene (6 bases). As DNA, the CDR3 is TGCGCCAGCAGCCAACTAACGCGGGGCTCTGGGGCCAACGTCCTGACTTTC. Amino acid sequence: CASSQLTRGSGANVLTF.